This TCR beta chain stems from a study of Tregs in tolerant kidney transplant recipients. General observations from the study: Biological reproducibility was not directly addressed, but technical replication error appeared minimal. Expanding Tregs on activated donor B cells appeared to best identify donor-specific TCRbeta clones.

Unstimulated Tregs (CD4+CD25+CD127-) and CD4+CD25- non-Tregs were sorted from PBMCs. Regarding this clone: Its antigen is not identified.

This table comes from immunoSEQ multiplex PCR, and its TCRdb copy is limited to in-frame clones, with some not included. Of approximately 99,000 clones in the sample, around 87% were seen once. The CDR3 covers 15 residues. The germline CDR1 and CDR2 sequences are SGDLS and YYNGEE. J lost 5 bases, V lost 2 bases, and 5 bases had no gene match. The rearrangement uses TRBV9 and TRBJ2-2, with 8 bases aligning to TRBD2. The sequences come from CD4+ T cells from blood, collected before the transplant. This receptor was taken from a human donor who received a combined kidney and bone marrow transplant. The CDR3 is CASSVEAGATGELFF. The DNA of the CDR3 is TGTGCCAGCAGCGTCGAAGCGGGAGCTACCGGGGAGCTGTTTTTT.